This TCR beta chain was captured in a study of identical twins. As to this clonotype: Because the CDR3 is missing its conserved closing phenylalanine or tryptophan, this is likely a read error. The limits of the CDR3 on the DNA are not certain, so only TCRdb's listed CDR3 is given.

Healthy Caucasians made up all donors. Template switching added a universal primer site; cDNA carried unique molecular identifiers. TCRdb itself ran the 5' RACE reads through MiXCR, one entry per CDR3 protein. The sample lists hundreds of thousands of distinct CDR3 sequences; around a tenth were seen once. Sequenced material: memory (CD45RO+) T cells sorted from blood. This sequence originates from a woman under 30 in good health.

The CDR3 sequence: CSARFPSGVFH. This chain joins TRBV20-1 and TRBJ2-1. The CDR3 spans 11 amino acids, including both terminal residues. The germline V gene encodes CDR1 DFQATT and CDR2 SNEGSKA (reference sequence).